The clone carrying this TCR beta chain was recorded a few times. Antigen specificity is unknown. In this CDR3 the conserved last residue, phenylalanine or tryptophan, is missing, so a read error is likely. The library came from three nested PCR rounds adapted from ARM-PCR protocols. TCRdb re-called the multiplex PCR reads through MiXCR, storing one row per CDR3 protein. The profile shows more than 75,000 distinct CDR3 sequences, 80% of them singletons. V lost 10 bases and J 5 bases, leaving 18 bases between the germline ends. CDR1 and CDR2 (germline): SGHAT, FQNNGV. This CDR3 is 14 amino acids long. The source of the sample is a study of tumor and adjacent non-tumor tissue in lung cancer. Looking at the study overall: The cohort had under 15 adenocarcinoma, 2 squamous cell and 1 small cell patients. Patients were aged roughly 30 to 76, some 10 men and 5 women, stage I to III.

Study-wide findings and caveats: Tumor TCR diversity, when higher, was linked to shorter survival.

This sample's RNA came from whole unsorted tissue. The normal lung tissue was taken more than 3 cm from the tumor edge. Chemotherapy-naive patients with new lung cancer underwent thoracic surgery in China, August–late 2014. Sequenced input: distant non-tumor lung tissue. This clonotype was obtained from a man aged 55 to 70 with small cell lung cancer. The chain couples TRBV11-2 to TRBJ2-1; TRBD1 or TRBD2 may be the D gene (5 bases each). CDR3 loop: CANRKRQGDNEQFS. In DNA form, the CDR3 reads TGTGCCAACCGGAAGCGGCAGGGCGACAATGAGCAGTTCTCG.